This note documents a single T cell receptor beta chain sequence. The antigen is not known. This CDR3 spans 15 amino acids. Germline-derived CDR1 and CDR2 are MNHEY and SVGAGI. V trimming: 6 bases; J trimming: 3 bases; junction bases outside the gene matches: 9. The sample belongs to a study of cytomegalovirus exposure and HLA in healthy donors. Study-level points and caveats: A later analysis reported that several of the most significant clusters appeared to be linked to common viral pathogens, among them Epstein-Barr virus. CMV serostatus was the only immune exposure information that was available. Per a prior analysis, the majority of TCR beta V segments were productive roughly 87% or roughly 30% of the time.

The PCR was carried out with 60 Vbeta primers and 13 Jbeta primers. Generated by immunoSEQ multiplex PCR, the TCRdb table keeps only in-frame clones and is missing some. The sample contains around 140,000 clones, 75% to 85% of which appear only once. Donors had nominal health at sampling but likely had unrecorded immune exposures. This TCR was sampled from a male donor in good health and CMV-seronegative. The chain couples TRBV6-5 to TRBJ2-3; TRBD1 matches at 7 bases. Sequenced material: PBMCs. The CDR3: CASSRTGERTDTQYF. CDR3 coding DNA: TGTGCCAGCAGCAGAACAGGGGAGCGGACAGATACGCAGTATTTT.